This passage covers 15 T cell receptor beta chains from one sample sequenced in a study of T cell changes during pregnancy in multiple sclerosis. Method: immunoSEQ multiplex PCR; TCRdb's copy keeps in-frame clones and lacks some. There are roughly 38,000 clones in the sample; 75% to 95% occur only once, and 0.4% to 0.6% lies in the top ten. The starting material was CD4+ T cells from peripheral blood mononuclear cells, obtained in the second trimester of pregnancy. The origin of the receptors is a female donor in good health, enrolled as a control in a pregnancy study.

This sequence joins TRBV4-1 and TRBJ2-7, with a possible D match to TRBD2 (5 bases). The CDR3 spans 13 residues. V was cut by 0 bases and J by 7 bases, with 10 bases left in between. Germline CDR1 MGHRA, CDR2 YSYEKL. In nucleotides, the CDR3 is TGCGCCAGCAGCCAAGATCTAAGGAGGGAGCAGTACTTC. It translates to CASSQDLRREQYF.

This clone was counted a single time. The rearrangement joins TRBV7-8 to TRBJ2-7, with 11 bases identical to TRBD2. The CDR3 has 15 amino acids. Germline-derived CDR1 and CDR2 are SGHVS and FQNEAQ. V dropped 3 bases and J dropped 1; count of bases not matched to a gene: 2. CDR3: CASSFLAGGSYEQYF. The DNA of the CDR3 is TGTGCCAGCAGCTTCCTAGCGGGGGGTTCCTACGAGCAGTACTTC.

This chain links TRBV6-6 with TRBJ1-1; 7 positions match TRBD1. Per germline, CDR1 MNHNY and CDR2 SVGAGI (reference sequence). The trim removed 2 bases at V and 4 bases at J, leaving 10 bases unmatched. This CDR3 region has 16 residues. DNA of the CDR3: TGTGCCAGCAGTTACCCTTTGAGGGGGCAAGGCACTGAAGCTTTCTTT. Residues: CASSYPLRGQGTEAFF.

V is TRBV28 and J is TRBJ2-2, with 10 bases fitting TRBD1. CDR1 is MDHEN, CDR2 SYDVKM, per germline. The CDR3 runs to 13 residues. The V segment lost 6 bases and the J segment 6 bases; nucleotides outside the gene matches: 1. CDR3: CASRGTGAGELFF. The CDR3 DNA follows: TGTGCCAGCAGAGGGACAGGGGCCGGGGAGCTGTTTTTT. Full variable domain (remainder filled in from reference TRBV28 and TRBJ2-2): DVKVTQSSRYLVKRTGEKVFLECVQDMDHENMFWYRQDPGLGLRLIYFSYDVKMKEKGDIPEGYSVSREKKERFSLILESASTNQTSMYLCASRGTGAGELFFGEGSRLTVL.

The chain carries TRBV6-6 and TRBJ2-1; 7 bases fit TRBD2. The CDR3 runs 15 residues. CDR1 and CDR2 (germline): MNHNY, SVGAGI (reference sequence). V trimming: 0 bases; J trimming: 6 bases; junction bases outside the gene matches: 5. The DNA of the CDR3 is TGTGCCAGCAGTTACTCGACCTCTAGCGGCAATGAGCAGTTCTTC. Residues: CASSYSTSSGNEQFF.

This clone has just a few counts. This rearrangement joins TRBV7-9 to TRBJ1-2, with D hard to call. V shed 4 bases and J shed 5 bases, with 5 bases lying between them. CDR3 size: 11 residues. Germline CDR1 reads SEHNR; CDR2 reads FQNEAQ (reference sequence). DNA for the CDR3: TGTGCCAGCAGCTCCGGGTATGGCTACACCTTC. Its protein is CASSSGYGYTF.

Here the CDR3 DNA reads TGCGCCAGCAGTCGCGAGACAGGCTCCTACGAGCAGTACTTC. Translating it yields CASSRETGSYEQYF. V is TRBV4-1 and J is TRBJ2-7, with a tentative D call TRBD1 (6 bases). From germline, CDR1 is MGHRA and CDR2 YSYEKL. The CDR3 is 14 amino acids. V was clipped by 6 bases and J by 0 bases, with 12 bases between them.

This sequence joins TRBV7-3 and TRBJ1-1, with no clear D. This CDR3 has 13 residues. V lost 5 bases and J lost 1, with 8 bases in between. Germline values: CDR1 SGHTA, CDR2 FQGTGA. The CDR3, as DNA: TGTGCCAGCAGCGCCGCCGGGAACACTGAAGCTTTCTTT. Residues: CASSAAGNTEAFF.

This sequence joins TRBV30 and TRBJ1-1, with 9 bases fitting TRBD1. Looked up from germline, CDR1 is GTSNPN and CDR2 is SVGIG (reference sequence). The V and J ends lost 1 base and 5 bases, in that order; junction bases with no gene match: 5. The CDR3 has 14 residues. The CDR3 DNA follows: TGTGCCTGGAGTGCACACAGGGGGCAAACTGAAGCTTTCTTT. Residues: CAWSAHRGQTEAFF.

CDR3 nucleotides: TGTGCCAGCAGCTTAGGGGAGGTAGATGAAAAACTGTTTTTT. Protein sequence: CASSLGEVDEKLFF. V and J are TRBV5-5 and TRBJ1-4; D is possibly TRBD1 (5 bases). Trimming shortened V by 2 bases and J by 6 bases, and 11 bases separated the two germline ends. The length of the CDR3 is 14 residues. Germline V CDR1 and CDR2: SGHKS, YYEKEE (reference sequence).

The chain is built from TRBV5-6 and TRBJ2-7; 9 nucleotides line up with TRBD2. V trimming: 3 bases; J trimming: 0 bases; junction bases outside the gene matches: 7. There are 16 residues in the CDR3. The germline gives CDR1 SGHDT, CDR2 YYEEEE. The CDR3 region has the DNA TGTGCCAGCAGCTCGACCGGGACTAGCCGCTCCTACGAGCAGTACTTC. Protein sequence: CASSSTGTSRSYEQYF.

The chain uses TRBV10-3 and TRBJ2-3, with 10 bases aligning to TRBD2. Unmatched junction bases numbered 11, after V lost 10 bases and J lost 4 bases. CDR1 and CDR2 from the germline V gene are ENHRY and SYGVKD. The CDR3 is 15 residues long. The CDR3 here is CASASGGRGADTQYF. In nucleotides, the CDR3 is TGTGCCAGCGCTAGCGGGGGAAGGGGGGCAGATACGCAGTATTTT.

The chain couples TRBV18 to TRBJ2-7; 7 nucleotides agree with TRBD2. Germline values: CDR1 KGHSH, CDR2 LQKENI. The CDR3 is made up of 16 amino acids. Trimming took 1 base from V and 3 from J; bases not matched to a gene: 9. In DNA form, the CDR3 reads TGTGCCAGCTCACCACTGGCTAGCGGAAGAAACTACGAGCAGTACTTC. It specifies CASSPLASGRNYEQYF.

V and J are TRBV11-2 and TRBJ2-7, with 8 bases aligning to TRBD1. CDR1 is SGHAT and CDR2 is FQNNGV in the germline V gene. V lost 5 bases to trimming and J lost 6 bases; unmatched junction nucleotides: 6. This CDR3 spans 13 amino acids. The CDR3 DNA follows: TGTGCCAGCAGCGGGACAGGTAGACTCGAGCAGTACTTC. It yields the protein CASSGTGRLEQYF. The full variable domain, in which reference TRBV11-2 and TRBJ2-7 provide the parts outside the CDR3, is EAGVAQSPRYKIIEKRQSVAFWCNPISGHATLYWYQQILGQGPKLLIQFQNNGVVDDSQLPKDRFSAERLKGVDSTLKIQPAKLEDSAVYLCASSGTGRLEQYFGPGTRLTVT.

This chain's CDR3 is CASLAPGVVNTEAFF. As DNA, the CDR3 is TGTGCCAGTTTAGCTCCAGGGGTAGTGAACACTGAAGCTTTCTTT. The rearrangement joins TRBV19 to TRBJ1-1, with D maybe TRBD1 (6 bases). The V end was cut by 8 bases, the J end by 0 bases, with 16 bases between. Germline V gene lookup returns CDR1 LNHDA and CDR2 SQIVND (reference sequence). There are 15 residues in the CDR3.